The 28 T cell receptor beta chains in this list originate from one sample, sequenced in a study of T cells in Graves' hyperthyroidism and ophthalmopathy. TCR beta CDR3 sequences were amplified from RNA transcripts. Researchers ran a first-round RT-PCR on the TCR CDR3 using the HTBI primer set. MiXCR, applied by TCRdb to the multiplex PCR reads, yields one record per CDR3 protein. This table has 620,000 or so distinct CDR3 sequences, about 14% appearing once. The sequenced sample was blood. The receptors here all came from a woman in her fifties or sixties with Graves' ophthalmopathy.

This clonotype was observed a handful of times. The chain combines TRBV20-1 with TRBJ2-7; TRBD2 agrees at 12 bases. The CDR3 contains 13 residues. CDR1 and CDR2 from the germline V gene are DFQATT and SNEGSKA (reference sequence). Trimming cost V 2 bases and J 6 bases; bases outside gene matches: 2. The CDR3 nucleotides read TGCAGTGCTAGACGGGGACTAGCGGGCGAGCAGTACTTC. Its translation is CSARRGLAGEQYF.

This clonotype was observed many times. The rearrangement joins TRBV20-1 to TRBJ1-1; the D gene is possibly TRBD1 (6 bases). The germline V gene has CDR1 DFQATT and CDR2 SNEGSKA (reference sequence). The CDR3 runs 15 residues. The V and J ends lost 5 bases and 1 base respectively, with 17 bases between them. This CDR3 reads CSALSPGTSNTEAFF. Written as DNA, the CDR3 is TGCAGTGCTCTTTCCCCCGGGACATCGAACACTGAAGCTTTCTTT.

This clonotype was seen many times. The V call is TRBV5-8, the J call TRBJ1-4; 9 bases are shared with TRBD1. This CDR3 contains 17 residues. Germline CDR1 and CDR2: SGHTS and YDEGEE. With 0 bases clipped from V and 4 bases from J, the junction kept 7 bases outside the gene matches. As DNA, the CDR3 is TGTGCCAGCAGCTTGGAAACAGGGGGCCGAAGTAATGAAAAACTGTTTTTT. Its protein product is CASSLETGGRSNEKLFF.

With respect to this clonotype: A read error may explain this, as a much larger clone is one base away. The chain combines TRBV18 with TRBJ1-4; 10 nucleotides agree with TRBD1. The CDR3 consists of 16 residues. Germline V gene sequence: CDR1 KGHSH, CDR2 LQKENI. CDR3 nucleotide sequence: TGTGTCAGCTCACCCGGGACAGGGGCGACTAATGAAAAACTGTTTTTT. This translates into CVSSPGTGATNEKLFF.

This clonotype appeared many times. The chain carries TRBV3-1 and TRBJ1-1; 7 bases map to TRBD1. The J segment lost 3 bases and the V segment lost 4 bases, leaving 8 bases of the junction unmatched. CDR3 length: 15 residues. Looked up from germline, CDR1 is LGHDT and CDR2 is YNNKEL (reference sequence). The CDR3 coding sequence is TGTGCCAGCAGCCGTCGAAGGGGGCGCGACACTGAAGCTTTCTTT. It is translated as CASSRRRGRDTEAFF.

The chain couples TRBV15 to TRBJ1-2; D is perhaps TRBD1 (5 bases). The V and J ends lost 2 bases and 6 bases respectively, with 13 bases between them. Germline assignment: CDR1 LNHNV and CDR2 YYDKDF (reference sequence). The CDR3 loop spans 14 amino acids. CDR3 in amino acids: CATSRIPPGNGYTF. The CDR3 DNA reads TGTGCCACCAGCAGAATACCCCCAGGGAATGGCTACACCTTC.

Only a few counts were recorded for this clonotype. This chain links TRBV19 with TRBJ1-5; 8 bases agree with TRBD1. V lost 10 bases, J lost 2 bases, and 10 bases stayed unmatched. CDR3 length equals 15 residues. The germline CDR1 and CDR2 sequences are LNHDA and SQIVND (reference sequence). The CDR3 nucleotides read TGTGCCACCAGGGAGGTGGACAGGGGCAATCAGCCCCAGCATTTT. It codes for CATREVDRGNQPQHF.

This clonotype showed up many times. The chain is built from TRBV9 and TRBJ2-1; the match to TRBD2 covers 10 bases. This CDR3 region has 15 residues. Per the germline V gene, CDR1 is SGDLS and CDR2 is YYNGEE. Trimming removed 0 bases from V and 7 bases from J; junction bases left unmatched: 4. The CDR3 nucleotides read TGTGCCAGCAGCGTAGGGGCTAGCGGGAGAAATGAGCAGTTCTTC. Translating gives CASSVGASGRNEQFF. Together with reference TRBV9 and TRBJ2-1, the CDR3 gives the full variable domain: DSGVTQTPKHLITATGQRVTLRCSPRSGDLSVYWYQQSLDQGLQFLIQYYNGEERAKGNILERFSAQQFPDLHSELNLSSLELGDSALYFCASSVGASGRNEQFFGPGTRLTVL.

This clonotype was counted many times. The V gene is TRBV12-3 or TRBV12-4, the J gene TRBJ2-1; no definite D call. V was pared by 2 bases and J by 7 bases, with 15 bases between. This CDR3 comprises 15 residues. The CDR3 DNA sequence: TGTGCCAGCAGTTTATGGCAAAAAGGAGAAAATGAGCAGTTCTTC. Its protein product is CASSLWQKGENEQFF.

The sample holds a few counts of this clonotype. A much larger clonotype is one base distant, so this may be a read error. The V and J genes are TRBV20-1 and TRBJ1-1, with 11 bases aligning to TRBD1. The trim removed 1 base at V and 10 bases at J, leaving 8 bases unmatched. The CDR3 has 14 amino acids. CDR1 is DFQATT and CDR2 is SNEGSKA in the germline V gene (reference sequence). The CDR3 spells CSARGEGTGGRAFF. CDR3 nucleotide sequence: TGCAGTGCTAGAGGGGAAGGGACAGGGGGGCGAGCTTTCTTT.

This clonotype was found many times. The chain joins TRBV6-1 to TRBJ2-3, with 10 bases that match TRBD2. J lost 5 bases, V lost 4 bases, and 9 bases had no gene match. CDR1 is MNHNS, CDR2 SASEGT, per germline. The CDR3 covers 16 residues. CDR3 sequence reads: CASSVPSGRAQDTQYF. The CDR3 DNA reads TGTGCCAGCAGTGTTCCCAGCGGGAGGGCCCAAGATACGCAGTATTTT.

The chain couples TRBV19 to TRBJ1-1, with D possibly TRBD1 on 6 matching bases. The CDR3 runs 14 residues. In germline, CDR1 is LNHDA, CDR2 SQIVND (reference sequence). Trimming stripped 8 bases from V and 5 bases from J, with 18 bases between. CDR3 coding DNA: TGTGCCAGTTGCCTGATTGGACAGCGGACTGAAGCTTTCTTT. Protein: CASCLIGQRTEAFF.

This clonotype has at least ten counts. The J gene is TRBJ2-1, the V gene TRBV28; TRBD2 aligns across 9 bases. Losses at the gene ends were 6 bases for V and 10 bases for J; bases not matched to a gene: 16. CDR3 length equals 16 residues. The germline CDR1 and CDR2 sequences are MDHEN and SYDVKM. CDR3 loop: CASSPWAGGPSQEQFF. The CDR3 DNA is TGTGCCAGCAGCCCCTGGGCGGGAGGGCCTTCTCAAGAGCAGTTCTTC.

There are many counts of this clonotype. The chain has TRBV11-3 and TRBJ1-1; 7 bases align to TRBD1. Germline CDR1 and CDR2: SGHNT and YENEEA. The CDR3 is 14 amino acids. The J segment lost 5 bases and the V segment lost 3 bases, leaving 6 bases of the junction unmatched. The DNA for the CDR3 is TGTGCCAGCAGCTTCGTTGCAGGGGGGACTGAAGCTTTCTTT. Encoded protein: CASSFVAGGTEAFF.

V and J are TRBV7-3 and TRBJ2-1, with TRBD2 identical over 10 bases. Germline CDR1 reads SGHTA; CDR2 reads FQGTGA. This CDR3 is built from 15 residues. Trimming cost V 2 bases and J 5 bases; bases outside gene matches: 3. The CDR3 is CASSLRLAGDNEQFF. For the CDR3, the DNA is TGTGCCAGCAGCTTACGACTAGCGGGCGACAATGAGCAGTTCTTC.

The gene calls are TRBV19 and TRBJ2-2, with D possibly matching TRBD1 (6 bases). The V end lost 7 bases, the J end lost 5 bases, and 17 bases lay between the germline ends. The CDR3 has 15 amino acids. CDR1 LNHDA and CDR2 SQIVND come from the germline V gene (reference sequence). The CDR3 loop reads CASTQDVGGTGELFF. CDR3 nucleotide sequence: TGTGCCAGTACCCAGGACGTAGGGGGTACCGGGGAGCTGTTTTTT.

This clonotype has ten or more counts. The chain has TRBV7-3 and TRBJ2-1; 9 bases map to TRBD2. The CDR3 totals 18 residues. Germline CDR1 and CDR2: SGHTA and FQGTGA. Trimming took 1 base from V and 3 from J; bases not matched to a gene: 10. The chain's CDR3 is CASSLNGMGTSSYNEQFF. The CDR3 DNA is TGTGCCAGCAGCTTAAACGGAATGGGGACTAGCAGCTACAATGAGCAGTTCTTC.

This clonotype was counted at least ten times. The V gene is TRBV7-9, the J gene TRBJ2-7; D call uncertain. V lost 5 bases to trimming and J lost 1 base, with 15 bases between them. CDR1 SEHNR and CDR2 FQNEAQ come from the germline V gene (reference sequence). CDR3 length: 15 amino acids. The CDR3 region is CASSHTDIHSYEQYF. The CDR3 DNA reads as TGTGCCAGCAGCCATACCGACATACATTCCTACGAGCAGTACTTC.

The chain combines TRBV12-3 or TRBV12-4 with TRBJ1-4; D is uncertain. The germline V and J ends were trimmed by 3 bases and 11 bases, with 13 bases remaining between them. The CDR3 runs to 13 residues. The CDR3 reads CASSLRDIGKLFF. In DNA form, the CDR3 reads TGTGCCAGCAGTTTGCGAGACATAGGGAAACTGTTTTTT.

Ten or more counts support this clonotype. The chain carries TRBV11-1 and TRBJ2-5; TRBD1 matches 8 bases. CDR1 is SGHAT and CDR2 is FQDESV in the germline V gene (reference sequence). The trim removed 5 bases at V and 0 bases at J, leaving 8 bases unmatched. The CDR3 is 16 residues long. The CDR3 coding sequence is TGTGCCAGCAGCCGGGACAGGCCGATGTACCAAGAGACCCAGTACTTC. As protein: CASSRDRPMYQETQYF.

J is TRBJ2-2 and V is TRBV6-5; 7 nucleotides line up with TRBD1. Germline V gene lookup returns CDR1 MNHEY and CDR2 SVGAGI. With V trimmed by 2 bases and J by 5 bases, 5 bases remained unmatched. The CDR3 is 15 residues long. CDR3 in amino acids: CASSYPTGWTGELFF. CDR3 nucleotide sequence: TGTGCCAGCAGTTACCCGACAGGGTGGACCGGGGAGCTGTTTTTT.

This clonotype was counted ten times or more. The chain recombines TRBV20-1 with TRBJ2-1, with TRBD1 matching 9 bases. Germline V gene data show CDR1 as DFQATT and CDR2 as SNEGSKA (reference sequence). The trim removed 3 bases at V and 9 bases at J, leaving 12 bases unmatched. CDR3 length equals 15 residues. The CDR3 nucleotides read TGCAGTGCTAGTCATCCCGGGACAGGGTCGCGTGAGCAGTTCTTC. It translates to CSASHPGTGSREQFF.

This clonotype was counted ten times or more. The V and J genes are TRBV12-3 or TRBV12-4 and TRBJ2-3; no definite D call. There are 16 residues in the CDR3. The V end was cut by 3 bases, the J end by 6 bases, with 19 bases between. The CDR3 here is CASSFSSFLLRDTQYF. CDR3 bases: TGTGCCAGCAGTTTCTCGTCGTTTCTTTTGAGGGATACGCAGTATTTT.

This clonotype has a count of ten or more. The CDR3 DNA follows: TGTGCCAGCAGTAGCTCTTTCGAGCAGTACTTC. Its protein product is CASSSSFEQYF. The genes are TRBV6-1 and TRBJ2-7; no clear D gene. CDR1 is MNHNS, CDR2 SASEGT, per germline. The germline V and J ends were trimmed by 5 bases and 6 bases, with 8 bases remaining between them. The CDR3 is made up of 11 amino acids.

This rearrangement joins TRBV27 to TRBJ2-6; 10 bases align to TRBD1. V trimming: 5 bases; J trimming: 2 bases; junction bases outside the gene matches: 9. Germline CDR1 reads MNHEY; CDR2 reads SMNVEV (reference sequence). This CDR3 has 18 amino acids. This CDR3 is CASSPWTGGYPGANVLTF. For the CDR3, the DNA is TGTGCCAGCAGTCCCTGGACAGGGGGTTACCCTGGGGCCAACGTCCTGACTTTC.

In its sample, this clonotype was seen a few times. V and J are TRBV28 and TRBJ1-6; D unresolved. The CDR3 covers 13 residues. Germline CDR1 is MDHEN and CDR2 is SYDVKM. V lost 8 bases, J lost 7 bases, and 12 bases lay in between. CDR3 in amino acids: CASGLMGNSPLHF. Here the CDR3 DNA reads TGTGCCAGCGGGTTGATGGGAAATTCACCCCTCCACTTT.

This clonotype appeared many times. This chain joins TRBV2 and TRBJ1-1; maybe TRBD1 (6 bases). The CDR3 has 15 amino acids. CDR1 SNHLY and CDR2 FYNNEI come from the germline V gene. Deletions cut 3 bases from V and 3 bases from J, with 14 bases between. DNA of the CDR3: TGTGCCAGCAGTGATCCCGGGGGCTGGGACACTGAAGCTTTCTTT. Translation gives CASSDPGGWDTEAFF.

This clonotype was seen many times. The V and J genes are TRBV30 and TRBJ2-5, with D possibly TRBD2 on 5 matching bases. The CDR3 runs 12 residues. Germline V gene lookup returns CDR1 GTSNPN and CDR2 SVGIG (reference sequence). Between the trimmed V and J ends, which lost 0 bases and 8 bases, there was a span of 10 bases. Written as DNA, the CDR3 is TGTGCCTGGAGTGTACGGGGTCCAACCCAGTACTTC. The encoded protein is CAWSVRGPTQYF.